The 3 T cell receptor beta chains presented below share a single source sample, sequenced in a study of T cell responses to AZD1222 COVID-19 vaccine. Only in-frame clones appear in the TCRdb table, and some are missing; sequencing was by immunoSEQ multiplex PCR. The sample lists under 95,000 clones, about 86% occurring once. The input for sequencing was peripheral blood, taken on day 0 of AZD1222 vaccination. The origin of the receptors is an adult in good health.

In DNA form, the CDR3 reads TGTGCCAGCAGCTTTTGGCAGGGTAGGAGTGAAGCTTTCTTT. Translation gives CASSFWQGRSEAFF. The V and J genes are TRBV5-8 and TRBJ1-1; a possible D gene is TRBD1 (5 bases). The germline V and J ends were trimmed by 2 bases and 7 bases, with 15 bases remaining between them. CDR3 size: 14 residues. Germline CDR1 is SGHTS and CDR2 is YDEGEE.

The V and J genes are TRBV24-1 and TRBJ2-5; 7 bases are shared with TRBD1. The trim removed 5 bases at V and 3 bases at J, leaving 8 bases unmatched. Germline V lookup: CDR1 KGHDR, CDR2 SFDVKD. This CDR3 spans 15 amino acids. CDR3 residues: CATSARTGPEETQYF. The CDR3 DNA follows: TGTGCCACCAGTGCCCGGACAGGTCCGGAAGAGACCCAGTACTTC.

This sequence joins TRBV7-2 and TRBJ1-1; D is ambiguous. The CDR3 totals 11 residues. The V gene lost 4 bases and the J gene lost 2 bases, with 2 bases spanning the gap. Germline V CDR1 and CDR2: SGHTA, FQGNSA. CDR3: CASSSNTEAFF. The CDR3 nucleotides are TGTGCCAGCAGCTCCAACACTGAAGCTTTCTTT.